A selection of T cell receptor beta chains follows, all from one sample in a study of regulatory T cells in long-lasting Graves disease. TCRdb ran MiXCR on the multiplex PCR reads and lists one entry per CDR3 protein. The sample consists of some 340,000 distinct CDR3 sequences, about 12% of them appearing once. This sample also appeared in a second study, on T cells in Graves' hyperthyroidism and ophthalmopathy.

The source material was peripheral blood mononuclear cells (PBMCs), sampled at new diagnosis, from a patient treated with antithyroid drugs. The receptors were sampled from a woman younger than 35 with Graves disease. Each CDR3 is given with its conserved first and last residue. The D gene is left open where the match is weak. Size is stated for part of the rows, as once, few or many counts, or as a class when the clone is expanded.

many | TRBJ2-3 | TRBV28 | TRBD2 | CASGTSGYPDTQYF | TGTGCCAGCGGGACTAGCGGGTACCCAGATACGCAGTATTTT
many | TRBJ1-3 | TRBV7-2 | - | CASTFRTSGNTIYF | TGTGCCAGCACCTTCCGGACGTCTGGAAACACCATATATTTT
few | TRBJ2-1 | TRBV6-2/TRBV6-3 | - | CASSYEILAHQFF | TGTGCCAGCAGTTACGAGATCCTAGCCCACCAGTTCTTC
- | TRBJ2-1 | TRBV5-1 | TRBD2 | CASSLNMAGGTNEQFF | TGCGCCAGCAGCTTGAACATGGCGGGAGGGACCAATGAGCAGTTCTTC
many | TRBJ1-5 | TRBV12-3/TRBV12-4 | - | CASSLGPGNQPQHF | TGTGCCAGCAGCTTAGGCCCAGGGAATCAGCCCCAGCATTTT
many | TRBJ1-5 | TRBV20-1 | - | CSASSLGPTSYSNQPQHF | TGCAGTGCTAGTTCCCTAGGACCCACCTCTTATAGCAATCAGCCCCAGCATTTT
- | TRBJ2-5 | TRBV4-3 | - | CASSQGRASKETQYF | TGCGCCAGCAGCCAAGGGAGAGCAAGTAAAGAGACCCAGTACTTC
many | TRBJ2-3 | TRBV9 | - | CASSVVERPSTDTQYF | TGTGCCAGCAGCGTAGTCGAGCGGCCTAGCACAGATACGCAGTATTTT
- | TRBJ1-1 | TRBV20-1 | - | CSAPWGRAMNTEAFF | TGCAGTGCCCCGTGGGGCAGGGCAATGAACACTGAAGCTTTCTTT
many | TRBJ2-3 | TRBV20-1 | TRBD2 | CSARSSTSGVTDTQYF | TGCAGTGCTAGATCTTCGACTAGCGGGGTCACAGATACGCAGTATTTT
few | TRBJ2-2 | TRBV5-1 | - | CASSSYSRPGELFF | TGCGCCAGCAGCTCTTACTCCCGGCCCGGGGAGCTGTTTTTT
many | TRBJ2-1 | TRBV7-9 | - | CASSFDGSYNEQFF | TGTGCCAGCAGCTTCGACGGCTCCTACAATGAGCAGTTCTTC
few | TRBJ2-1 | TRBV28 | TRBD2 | CASSAGTSSRLEQFF | TGTGCCAGCAGTGCCGGGACTAGCTCTAGGCTCGAGCAGTTCTTC
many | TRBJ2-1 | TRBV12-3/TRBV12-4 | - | CASTLRDEQFF | TGTGCCAGCACCCTGAGGGATGAGCAGTTCTTC
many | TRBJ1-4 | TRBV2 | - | CASSDRRANEKLFF | TGTGCCAGCAGTGACCGACGGGCTAATGAAAAACTGTTTTTT
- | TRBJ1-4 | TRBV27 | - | CASSQNQQGTNEKLFF | TGTGCCAGCAGCCAAAATCAACAGGGAACTAATGAAAAACTGTTTTTT
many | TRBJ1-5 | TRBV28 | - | CASNAGVRDQPQHF | TGTGCCAGCAACGCAGGGGTCAGGGATCAGCCCCAGCATTTT
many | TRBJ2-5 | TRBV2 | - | CASRPETGETQYF | TGTGCCAGCCGCCCCGAAACGGGAGAGACCCAGTACTTC
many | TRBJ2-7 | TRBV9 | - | CASSVGGAEQYF | TGTGCCAGCAGCGTAGGGGGAGCCGAGCAGTACTTC
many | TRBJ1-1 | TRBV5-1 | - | CASSLALGGKSEAFF | TGCGCCAGCAGCTTGGCTCTCGGGGGAAAATCTGAAGCTTTCTTT
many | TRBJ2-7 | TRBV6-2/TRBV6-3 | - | CASSYGRGVEQYF | TGTGCCAGCAGTTACGGGAGAGGGGTCGAGCAGTACTTC
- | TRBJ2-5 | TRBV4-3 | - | CASSPLQGEGETQYF | TGCGCCAGCAGCCCCCTACAGGGGGAGGGAGAGACCCAGTACTTC
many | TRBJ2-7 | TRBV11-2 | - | CASSLTPMTEQYF | TGTGCCAGCAGCTTAACCCCCATGACCGAGCAGTACTTC
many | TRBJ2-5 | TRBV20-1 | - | CSAVADQETQYF | TGCAGTGCCGTAGCGGATCAAGAGACCCAGTACTTC
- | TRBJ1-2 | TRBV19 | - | CASSSLTTGLYYGYTF | TGTGCCAGTAGTTCCCTTACTACCGGATTATACTATGGCTACACCTTC
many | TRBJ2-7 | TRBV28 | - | CASSPGRAYEQYF | TGTGCCAGCAGTCCCGGCAGGGCCTACGAGCAGTACTTC
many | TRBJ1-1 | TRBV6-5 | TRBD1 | CASSYSTGRTEAFF | TGTGCCAGCAGTTACTCGACAGGGAGGACAGAAGCTTTCTTT
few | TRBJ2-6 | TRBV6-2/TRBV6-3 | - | CAIGPAGANVLTF | TGTGCCATAGGCCCGGCTGGGGCCAACGTCCTGACTTTC
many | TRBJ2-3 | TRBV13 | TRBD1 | CASSPWQGASDTQYF | TGTGCCAGCAGCCCCTGGCAGGGGGCTTCAGATACGCAGTATTTT
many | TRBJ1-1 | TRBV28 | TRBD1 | CASRKIQGPWFAFF | TGTGCCAGCAGGAAGATACAGGGGCCCTGGTTTGCTTTCTTT
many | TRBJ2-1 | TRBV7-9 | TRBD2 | CASRATTSVYNEQFF | TGTGCCAGCAGGGCCACCACTAGCGTATACAATGAGCAGTTCTTC
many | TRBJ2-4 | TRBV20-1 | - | CSARDRGALENIQYF | TGCAGTGCTAGGGATAGGGGCGCCTTGGAAAACATTCAGTACTTC
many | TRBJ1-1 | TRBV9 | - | CASSVTGRDTEAFF | TGTGCCAGCAGCGTAACAGGGAGGGACACTGAAGCTTTCTTT
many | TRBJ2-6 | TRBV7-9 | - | CASSSMGRANVLTF | TGTGCCAGCAGCTCGATGGGGCGGGCCAACGTCCTGACTTTC
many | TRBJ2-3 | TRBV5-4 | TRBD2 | CASSLVVAGPTDTQYF | TGTGCCAGCAGCTTGGTAGTAGCGGGACCCACAGATACGCAGTATTTT
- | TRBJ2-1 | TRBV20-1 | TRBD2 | CSVSRGLADYLSYNEQFF | TGCAGTGTCTCGAGAGGACTAGCTGATTACCTTTCCTACAATGAGCAGTTCTTC
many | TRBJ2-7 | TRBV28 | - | CASEGRPYEQYF | TGTGCCTCCGAGGGACGGCCTTACGAGCAGTACTTC